Below are 25 T cell receptor beta chains sequenced from a single sample in a study of T cells in Graves' hyperthyroidism and ophthalmopathy. The TCR beta CDR3 regions underwent amplification using RNA transcripts as the source. Initially, a first-round RT-PCR of the TCR CDR3 employed the HTBI primer set. MiXCR, run by TCRdb on the multiplex PCR reads, gives a single entry per CDR3 protein. This repertoire shows more than 350,000 distinct CDR3 sequences, 12% to 15% found once; its top ten account for roughly 19%. The specimen sequenced was blood. Receptors were obtained from a woman between 55 and 75 years old with Graves' ophthalmopathy.

This clonotype has a handful of counts. This chain links TRBV10-3 with TRBJ1-1; 9 nucleotides agree with TRBD1. J gave up 3 bases and V 4 bases, and 0 bases lay outside the gene matches. This CDR3 comprises 13 residues. The germline V gene encodes CDR1 ENHRY and CDR2 SYGVKD. The CDR3 region is CAISGDRDTEAFF. The CDR3 nucleotides read TGTGCCATCAGTGGGGACAGGGACACTGAAGCTTTCTTT.

The gene calls are TRBV6-4 and TRBJ1-2, with D perhaps TRBD1 (5 bases). The V and J ends lost 0 bases and 3 bases respectively, with 17 bases between them. CDR1 is MRHNA, CDR2 SNTAGT, per germline. The CDR3 covers 17 residues. CDR3 protein: CASSDSGPGEFDYGYTF. Written as DNA, the CDR3 is TGTGCCAGCAGTGACTCGGGACCGGGTGAATTCGACTATGGCTACACCTTC.

The rearrangement links TRBV2 to TRBJ1-4; tentatively, D is TRBD1 (5 bases). The CDR3 has 15 residues. Germline CDR1 is SNHLY and CDR2 is FYNNEI. V lost 6 bases to trimming and J lost 6 bases, with 17 bases between them. CDR3 loop: CASREPGTGYEKLFF. CDR3 nucleotide sequence: TGTGCCAGCAGAGAACCCGGCACAGGATATGAAAAACTGTTTTTT. Full variable domain (remainder filled in from reference TRBV2 and TRBJ1-4): EPEVTQTPSHQVTQMGQEVILRCVPISNHLYFYWYRQILGQKVEFLVSFYNNEISEKSEIFDDQFSVERPDGSNFTLKIRSTKLEDSAMYFCASREPGTGYEKLFFGSGTQLSVL.

This clonotype appeared many times. V gene TRBV7-9 combines with J gene TRBJ2-3; no firm D call. The CDR3 contains 12 residues. The germline V gene encodes CDR1 SEHNR and CDR2 FQNEAQ (reference sequence). Trimming pared 3 bases from V and 4 bases from J, leaving 5 bases between. The CDR3 DNA reads as TGTGCCAGCAGCTTCGGCGCAGATACGCAGTATTTT. Encoded protein: CASSFGADTQYF. Based on the CDR3 plus reference TRBV7-9 and TRBJ2-3, the full variable domain is DTGVSQNPRHKITKRGQNVTFRCDPISEHNRLYWYRQTLGQGPEFLTYFQNEAQLEKSRLLSDRFSAERPKGSFSTLEIQRTEQGDSAMYLCASSFGADTQYFGPGTRLTVL.

This clonotype was detected many times. This sequence joins TRBV2 and TRBJ2-7, with 9 positions matching TRBD2. This CDR3 is built from 14 residues. V lost 6 bases and J lost 4; bases outside the gene matches: 7. Germline loops: CDR1 SNHLY, CDR2 FYNNEI. The CDR3 region has the DNA TGTGCCAGCAGCCGAGCGGGAGGTGCTTACGAGCAGTACTTC. Protein product: CASSRAGGAYEQYF. Together with reference TRBV2 and TRBJ2-7, the CDR3 gives the full variable domain: EPEVTQTPSHQVTQMGQEVILRCVPISNHLYFYWYRQILGQKVEFLVSFYNNEISEKSEIFDDQFSVERPDGSNFTLKIRSTKLEDSAMYFCASSRAGGAYEQYFGPGTRLTVT.

This clonotype showed up many times. The V and J genes are TRBV27 and TRBJ2-1, with TRBD2 as a possible D gene (5 bases). Germline V gene sequence: CDR1 MNHEY, CDR2 SMNVEV (reference sequence). V lost 8 bases, J lost 0 bases, and 17 bases lay in between. The CDR3 contains 16 residues. CDR3 nucleotides: TGTGCCAGCGGTCGACGGACTCTGAGCTCCTACAATGAGCAGTTCTTC. This encodes CASGRRTLSSYNEQFF.

This clonotype has a count of ten or more. The V gene is TRBV7-6, the J gene TRBJ2-1; no definite D call. With 1 base removed from V and 0 bases from J, the gap between germline ends came to 7 bases. Germline lookup yields CDR1 SGHVS and CDR2 FNYEAQ. This CDR3 comprises 15 residues. The CDR3 nucleotides read TGTGCCAGCAGCTTAGAGGCGAGCTCCTACAATGAGCAGTTCTTC. Translation: CASSLEASSYNEQFF.

This clonotype was observed at least ten times. The rearrangement uses TRBV3-1 and TRBJ2-7; D remains ambiguous. The germline V gene encodes CDR1 LGHDT and CDR2 YNNKEL (reference sequence). V was shortened by 2 bases and J by 6 bases, with 14 bases between the two germline ends. This CDR3 comprises 14 residues. In DNA form, the CDR3 reads TGTGCCAGCAGCCAAAATGAGTACGCTAGCGAGCAGTACTTC. Its protein product is CASSQNEYASEQYF.

This clonotype was recorded many times. This rearrangement joins TRBV2 to TRBJ2-1; D possibly uses TRBD1 or TRBD2 (5 bases each). V was trimmed by 3 bases and J by 9 bases, leaving 12 bases between them. Germline V gene data show CDR1 as SNHLY and CDR2 as FYNNEI. This CDR3 has 13 residues. This chain's CDR3 is CASSDGTGLEQFF. The CDR3 nucleotides are TGTGCCAGCAGTGACGGGACCGGTCTTGAGCAGTTCTTC.

The chain's CDR3 is CASSGRDREADTQYF. CDR3 nucleotides: TGTGCCAGCAGCGGCCGGGACAGGGAGGCAGATACGCAGTATTTT. V is TRBV5-5 and J is TRBJ2-3; 9 nucleotides line up with TRBD1. V lost 4 bases and J lost 4; bases outside the gene matches: 7. The CDR3 spans 15 residues. The germline V gene encodes CDR1 SGHKS and CDR2 YYEKEE (reference sequence).

This clonotype appeared a few times. The chain has TRBV2 and TRBJ2-5; D is perhaps TRBD2 (5 bases). Per the germline V gene, CDR1 is SNHLY and CDR2 is FYNNEI. V lost 4 bases and J 4 bases, leaving 10 bases between the germline ends. The CDR3 totals 13 residues. CDR3 loop: CASSGDSAETQYF. The DNA of the CDR3 is TGTGCCAGCAGTGGAGATAGCGCAGAGACCCAGTACTTC.

This clonotype came up many times. The DNA of the CDR3 is TGTGCCAGCAGCCTCTGGACTTCGACAGATACGCAGTATTTT. Protein: CASSLWTSTDTQYF. The rearrangement joins TRBV11-2 to TRBJ2-3; D is perhaps TRBD2 (5 bases). V was shortened by 5 bases and J by 3 bases, with 12 bases between the two germline ends. CDR3 length equals 14 residues. Per the germline V gene, CDR1 is SGHAT and CDR2 is FQNNGV.

There are many counts of this clonotype. The chain combines TRBV5-8 with TRBJ2-1, with D hard to call. Trimming shortened V by 5 bases and J by 0 bases, and 12 bases separated the two germline ends. This CDR3 spans 15 amino acids. Germline CDR1 and CDR2: SGHTS and YDEGEE. CDR3 nucleotide sequence: TGTGCCAGCAGTTTAGTGGGAAGCTCCTACAATGAGCAGTTCTTC. This codes for CASSLVGSSYNEQFF.

This clonotype was seen at least ten times. The gene calls are TRBV20-1 and TRBJ1-2; weak D call: TRBD1 (5 bases). CDR3 length: 13 amino acids. Germline V gene data show CDR1 as DFQATT and CDR2 as SNEGSKA (reference sequence). V dropped 7 bases and J dropped 6 bases, with 18 bases sitting between them. CDR3 in DNA: TGCAGTGTCCCGGGGGGGAAGAACCATGGCTACACCTTC. Translating gives CSVPGGKNHGYTF.

This clonotype was detected only once. This rearrangement joins TRBV28 to TRBJ2-7; D may be TRBD1 or TRBD2 (6 bases each). Germline V lookup: CDR1 MDHEN, CDR2 SYDVKM. V was cut by 5 bases and J by 4 bases, with 15 bases left in between. This CDR3 contains 14 residues. The CDR3 nucleotides read TGTGCCAGCAGTCCGGGGGCGCTTGGGTACGAGCAGTACTTC. Its protein product is CASSPGALGYEQYF.

This clonotype occurred a few times. The chain has TRBV19 and TRBJ1-1; 7 nucleotides agree with TRBD1. J was trimmed by 1 base and V by 1 base; bases with no gene match: 9. The CDR3 covers 17 residues. The germline V gene has CDR1 LNHDA and CDR2 SQIVND (reference sequence). The CDR3 loop is CASSIVWDSVGNTEAFF. Here the CDR3 DNA reads TGTGCCAGTAGTATAGTCTGGGACAGCGTCGGGAACACTGAAGCTTTCTTT.

This clonotype appeared many times. The chain employs TRBV7-6 and TRBJ2-5, with 10 positions matching TRBD1. CDR1 is SGHVS and CDR2 is FNYEAQ in the germline V gene. The length of the CDR3 is 18 residues. With V trimmed by 4 bases and J by 5 bases, 16 bases remained unmatched. This CDR3 is CASSYVRGQGMKEETQYF. CDR3 nucleotides: TGTGCCAGCAGCTACGTGAGGGGACAGGGGATGAAGGAGGAGACCCAGTACTTC.

This clonotype was counted at least ten times. The chain recombines TRBV6-1 with TRBJ2-7; TRBD1 matches at 7 bases. CDR3 length: 13 residues. The germline CDR1 and CDR2 sequences are MNHNS and SASEGT. J was trimmed by 2 bases and V by 6 bases; bases with no gene match: 4. The chain's CDR3 is CASSSDRAYEQYF. CDR3 nucleotides: TGTGCCAGCAGCTCAGACAGGGCCTACGAGCAGTACTTC.

Points on this clonotype: A much larger clone is a single base away; this may be a read error. This chain joins TRBV5-1 and TRBJ2-5; 8 nucleotides match TRBD1. CDR3 length equals 14 residues. Germline assignment: CDR1 SGHRS and CDR2 YFSETQ. The CDR3 reads CANSQTGVQETQYF. In nucleotides, the CDR3 is TGCGCCAACAGCCAGACAGGGGTCCAAGAGACCCAGTACTTC. The full variable domain, its missing parts supplied by reference TRBV5-1 and TRBJ2-5, is KAGVTQTPRYLIKTRGQQVTLSCSPISGHRSVSWYQQTPGQGLQFLFEYFSETQRNKGNFPGRFSGRQFSNSRSEMNVSTLELGDSALYLCANSQTGVQETQYFGPGTRLLVL.

The table lists this clonotype with many counts. This chain connects TRBV3-1 to TRBJ2-1; 8 bases are a match to TRBD1. The CDR3 totals 17 residues. Germline trimming cut 5 bases from V and 7 bases from J; bases unmatched to any gene: 16. The germline CDR1 and CDR2 sequences are LGHDT and YNNKEL (reference sequence). The CDR3 reads CASSSRTGIGPWNEQFF. The DNA for the CDR3 is TGTGCCAGCAGCTCGAGGACAGGGATCGGTCCTTGGAATGAGCAGTTCTTC.

This clonotype is a singleton in its sample. The gene calls are TRBV20-1 and TRBJ1-1, with 8 positions matching TRBD1. The V segment lost 5 bases and the J segment 1 base; nucleotides outside the gene matches: 6. CDR1 and CDR2 (germline): DFQATT, SNEGSKA (reference sequence). This CDR3 contains 14 residues. CDR3 in DNA: TGCAGTGCTCTAGGGGGACAGGAGAACACTGAAGCTTTCTTT. Its protein is CSALGGQENTEAFF.

In this sample, this clonotype turned up a few times. The chain combines TRBV25-1 with TRBJ2-1, with 14 bases identical to TRBD2. The germline gives CDR1 MGHDK, CDR2 SYGVNS. The J segment lost 8 bases and the V segment lost 2 bases, leaving 8 bases of the junction unmatched. The CDR3 runs 17 residues. CDR3 nucleotide sequence: TGTGCCAGCAGTGAAATTCGACTAGCGGGAGGGGGCTATGAGCAGTTCTTC. This encodes CASSEIRLAGGGYEQFF.

In its sample, this clonotype was seen many times. The V call is TRBV28, the J call TRBJ2-7; D gene unclear. Germline V gives CDR1 MDHEN, CDR2 SYDVKM. The CDR3 spans 13 residues. V lost 3 bases and J 5 bases, leaving 11 bases between the germline ends. The CDR3 coding sequence is TGTGCCAGCAGTTTCCCGTGGGTGGACGAGCAGTACTTC. Translation: CASSFPWVDEQYF.

Notes on this clonotype: This may be a read error: a much more frequent sequence differs by one nucleotide. The chain has TRBV9 and TRBJ1-1; D might be TRBD1 (6 bases). Trimming cost V 3 bases and J 5 bases, with 14 bases left between them. Germline lookup yields CDR1 SGDLS and CDR2 YYNGEE. CDR3 length: 14 residues. CDR3 coding DNA: TGTGCCAGCAGCGGAGCTAACGGACAGACTGAAGCTTTCTTT. Protein: CASSGANGQTEAFF.

This clonotype was seen only a few times. This chain links TRBV20-1 with TRBJ2-5, with 11 bases fitting TRBD2. CDR3 length: 15 amino acids. CDR1 and CDR2 from the germline V gene are DFQATT and SNEGSKA (reference sequence). After removal of 6 bases from V and 1 base from J, the junction contained 7 bases not matched to a gene. The CDR3 DNA reads TGCAGTGCCCACACACTAGCGGGAGTCCAAGAGACCCAGTACTTC. It encodes CSAHTLAGVQETQYF.